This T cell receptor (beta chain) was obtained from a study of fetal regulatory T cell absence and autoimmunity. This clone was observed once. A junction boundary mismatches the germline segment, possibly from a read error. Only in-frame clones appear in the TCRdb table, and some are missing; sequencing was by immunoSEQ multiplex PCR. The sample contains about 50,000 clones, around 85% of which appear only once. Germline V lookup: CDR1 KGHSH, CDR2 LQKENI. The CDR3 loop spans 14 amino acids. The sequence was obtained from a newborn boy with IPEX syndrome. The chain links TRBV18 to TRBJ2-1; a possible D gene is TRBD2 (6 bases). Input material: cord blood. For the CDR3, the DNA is TGTGCCAGCTCACCACCGGGGGGAATGTATGAGCAGCTCTTC. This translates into CASSPPGGMYEQLF.